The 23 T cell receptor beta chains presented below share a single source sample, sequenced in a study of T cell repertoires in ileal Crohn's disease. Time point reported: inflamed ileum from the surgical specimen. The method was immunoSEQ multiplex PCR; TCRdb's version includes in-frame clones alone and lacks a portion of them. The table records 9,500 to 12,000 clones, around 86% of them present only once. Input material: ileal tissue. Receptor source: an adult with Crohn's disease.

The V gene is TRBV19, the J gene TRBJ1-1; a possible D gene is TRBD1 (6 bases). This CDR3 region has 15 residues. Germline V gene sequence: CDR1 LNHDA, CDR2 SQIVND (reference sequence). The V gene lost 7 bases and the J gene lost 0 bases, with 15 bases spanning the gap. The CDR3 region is CASKEDRFMNTEAFF. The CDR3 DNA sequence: TGTGCCAGTAAGGAGGACAGATTTATGAACACTGAAGCTTTCTTT.

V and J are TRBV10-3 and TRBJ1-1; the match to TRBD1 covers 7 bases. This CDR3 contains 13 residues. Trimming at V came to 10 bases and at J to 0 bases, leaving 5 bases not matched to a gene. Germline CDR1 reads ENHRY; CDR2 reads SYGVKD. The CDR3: CATGTDLNTEAFF. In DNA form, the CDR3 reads TGTGCCACCGGGACAGACTTGAACACTGAAGCTTTCTTT.

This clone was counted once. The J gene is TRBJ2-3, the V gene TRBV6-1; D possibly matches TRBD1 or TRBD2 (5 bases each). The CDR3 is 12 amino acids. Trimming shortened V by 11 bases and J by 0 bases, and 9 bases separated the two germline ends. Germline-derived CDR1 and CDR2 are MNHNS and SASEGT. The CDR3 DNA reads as TGTGCCGGCGAGGGGAGCACAGATACGCAGTATTTT. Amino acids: CAGEGSTDTQYF.

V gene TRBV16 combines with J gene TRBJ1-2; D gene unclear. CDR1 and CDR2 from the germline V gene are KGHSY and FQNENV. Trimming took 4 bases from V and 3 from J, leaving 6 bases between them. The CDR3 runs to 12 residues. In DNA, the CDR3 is TGTGCCAGCAGCCCGGTTGACTATGGCTACACCTTC. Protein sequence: CASSPVDYGYTF.

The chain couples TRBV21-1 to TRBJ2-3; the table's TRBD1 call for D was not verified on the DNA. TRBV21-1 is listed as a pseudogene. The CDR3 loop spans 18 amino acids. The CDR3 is CASPRDRVEPPGTDTQYF. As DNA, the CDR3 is TGTGCCAGCCCCCGGGACAGGGTAGAACCTCCTGGCACAGATACGCAGTATTTT.

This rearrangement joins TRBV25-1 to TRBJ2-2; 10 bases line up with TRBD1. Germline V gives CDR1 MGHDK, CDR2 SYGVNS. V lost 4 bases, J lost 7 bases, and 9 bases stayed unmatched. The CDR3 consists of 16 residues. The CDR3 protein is CASSARQGANVGELFF. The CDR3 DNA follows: TGTGCCAGCAGTGCCAGACAGGGGGCTAACGTCGGGGAGCTGTTTTTT.

The CDR3 reads CASTPQGTSGNTIYF. The CDR3 nucleotides are TGTGCCAGCACCCCACAGGGGACCTCTGGAAACACCATATATTTT. The V gene is TRBV7-2, the J gene TRBJ1-3; 7 bases agree with TRBD1. This CDR3 spans 15 amino acids. Germline trimming cut 7 bases from V and 0 bases from J; bases unmatched to any gene: 6. Germline lookup yields CDR1 SGHTA and CDR2 FQGNSA.

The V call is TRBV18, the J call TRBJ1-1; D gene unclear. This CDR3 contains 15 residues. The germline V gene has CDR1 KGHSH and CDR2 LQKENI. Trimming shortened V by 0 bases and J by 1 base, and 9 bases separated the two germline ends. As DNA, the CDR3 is TGTGCCAGCTCACCACCCATTGCAGGGAACACTGAAGCTTTCTTT. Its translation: CASSPPIAGNTEAFF.

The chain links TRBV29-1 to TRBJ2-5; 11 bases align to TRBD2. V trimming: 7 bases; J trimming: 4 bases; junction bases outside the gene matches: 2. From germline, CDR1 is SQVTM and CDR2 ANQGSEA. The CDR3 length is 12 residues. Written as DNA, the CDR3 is TGCAGCGCGACTAGCGGGGTAGAGACCCAGTACTTC. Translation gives CSATSGVETQYF.

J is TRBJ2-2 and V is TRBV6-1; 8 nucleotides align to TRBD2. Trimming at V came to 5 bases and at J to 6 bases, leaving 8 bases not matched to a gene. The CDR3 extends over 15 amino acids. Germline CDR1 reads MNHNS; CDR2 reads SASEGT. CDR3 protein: CASSSPPGGPGELFF. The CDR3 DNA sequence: TGTGCCAGCAGTTCCCCCCCGGGAGGGCCCGGGGAGCTGTTTTTT.

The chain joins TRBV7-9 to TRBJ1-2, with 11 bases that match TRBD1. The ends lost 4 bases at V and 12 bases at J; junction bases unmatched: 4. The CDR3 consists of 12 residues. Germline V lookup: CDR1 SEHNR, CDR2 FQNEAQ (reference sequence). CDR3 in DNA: TGTGCCAGCAGCTCGGACAGGGGGCCGAACACCTTC. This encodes CASSSDRGPNTF.

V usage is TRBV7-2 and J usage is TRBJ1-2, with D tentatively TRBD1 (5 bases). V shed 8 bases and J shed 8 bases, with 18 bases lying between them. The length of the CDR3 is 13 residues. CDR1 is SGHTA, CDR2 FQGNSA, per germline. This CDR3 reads CASYLEGYEGYTF. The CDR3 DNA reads TGTGCCAGCTATCTAGAGGGGTATGAGGGCTACACCTTC. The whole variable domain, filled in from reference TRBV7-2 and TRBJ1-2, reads GAGVSQSPSNKVTEKGKDVELRCDPISGHTALYWYRQSLGQGLEFLIYFQGNSAPDKSGLPSDRFSAERTGGSVSTLTIQRTQQEDSAVYLCASYLEGYEGYTFGSGTRLTVV.

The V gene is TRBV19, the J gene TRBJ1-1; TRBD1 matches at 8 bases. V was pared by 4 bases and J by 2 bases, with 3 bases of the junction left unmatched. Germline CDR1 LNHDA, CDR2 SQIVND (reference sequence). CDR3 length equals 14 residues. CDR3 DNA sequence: TGTGCCAGTAGTAGACAGGGGAGCAACACTGAAGCTTTCTTT. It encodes CASSRQGSNTEAFF. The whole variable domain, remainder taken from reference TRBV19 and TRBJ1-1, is DGGITQSPKYLFRKEGQNVTLSCEQNLNHDAMYWYRQDPGQGLRLIYYSQIVNDFQKGDIAEGYSVSREKKESFPLTVTSAQKNPTAFYLCASSRQGSNTEAFFGQGTRLTVV.

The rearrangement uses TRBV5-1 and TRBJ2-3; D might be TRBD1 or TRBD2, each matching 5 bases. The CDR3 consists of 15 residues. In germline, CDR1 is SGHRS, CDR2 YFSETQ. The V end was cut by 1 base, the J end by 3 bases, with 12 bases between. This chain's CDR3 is CASSLPEGWTDTQYF. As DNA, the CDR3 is TGCGCCAGCAGCTTGCCTGAGGGGTGGACAGATACGCAGTATTTT.

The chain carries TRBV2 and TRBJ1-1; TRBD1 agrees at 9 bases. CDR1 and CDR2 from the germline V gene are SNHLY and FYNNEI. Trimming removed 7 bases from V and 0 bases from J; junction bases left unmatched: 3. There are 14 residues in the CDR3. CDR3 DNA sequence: TGTGCCAGCAAGGACAGGGGCTTGAACACTGAAGCTTTCTTT. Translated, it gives CASKDRGLNTEAFF.

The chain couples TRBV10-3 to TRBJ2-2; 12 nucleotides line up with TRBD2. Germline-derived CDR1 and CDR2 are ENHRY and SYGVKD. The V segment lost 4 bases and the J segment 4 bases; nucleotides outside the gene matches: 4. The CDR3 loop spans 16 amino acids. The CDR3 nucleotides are TGTGCCATCAGTGGACTAGCGGGAGTGAGCACCGGGGAGCTGTTTTTT. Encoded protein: CAISGLAGVSTGELFF.

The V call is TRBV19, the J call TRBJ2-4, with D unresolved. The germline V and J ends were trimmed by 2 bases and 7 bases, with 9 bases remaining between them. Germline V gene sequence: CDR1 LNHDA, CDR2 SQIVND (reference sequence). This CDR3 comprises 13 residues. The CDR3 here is CASSINPENIQYF. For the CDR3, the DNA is TGTGCCAGTAGTATAAACCCGGAGAACATTCAGTACTTC. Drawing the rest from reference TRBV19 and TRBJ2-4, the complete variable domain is DGGITQSPKYLFRKEGQNVTLSCEQNLNHDAMYWYRQDPGQGLRLIYYSQIVNDFQKGDIAEGYSVSREKKESFPLTVTSAQKNPTAFYLCASSINPENIQYFGAGTRLSVL.

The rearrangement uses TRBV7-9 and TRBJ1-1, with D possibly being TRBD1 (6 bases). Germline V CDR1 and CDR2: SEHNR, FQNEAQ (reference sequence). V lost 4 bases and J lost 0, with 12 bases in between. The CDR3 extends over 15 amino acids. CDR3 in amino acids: CASSSRTVMNTEAFF. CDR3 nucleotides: TGTGCCAGCAGCTCTCGGACAGTGATGAACACTGAAGCTTTCTTT. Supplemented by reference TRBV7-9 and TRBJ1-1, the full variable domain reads DTGVSQNPRHKITKRGQNVTFRCDPISEHNRLYWYRQTLGQGPEFLTYFQNEAQLEKSRLLSDRFSAERPKGSFSTLEIQRTEQGDSAMYLCASSSRTVMNTEAFFGQGTRLTVV.

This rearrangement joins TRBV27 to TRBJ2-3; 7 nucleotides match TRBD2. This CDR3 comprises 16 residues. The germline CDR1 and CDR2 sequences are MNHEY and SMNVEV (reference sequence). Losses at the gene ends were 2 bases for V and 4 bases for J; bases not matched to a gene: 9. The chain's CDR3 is CASSLALTGGPDTQYF. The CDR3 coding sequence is TGTGCCAGCAGTTTAGCCCTAACGGGAGGACCAGATACGCAGTATTTT.

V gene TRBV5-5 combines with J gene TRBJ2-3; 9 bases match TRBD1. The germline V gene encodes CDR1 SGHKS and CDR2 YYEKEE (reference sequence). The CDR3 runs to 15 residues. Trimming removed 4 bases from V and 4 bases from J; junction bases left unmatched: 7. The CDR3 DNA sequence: TGTGCCAGCAGCGTAGGACAGGGGTGGGCAGATACGCAGTATTTT. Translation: CASSVGQGWADTQYF.

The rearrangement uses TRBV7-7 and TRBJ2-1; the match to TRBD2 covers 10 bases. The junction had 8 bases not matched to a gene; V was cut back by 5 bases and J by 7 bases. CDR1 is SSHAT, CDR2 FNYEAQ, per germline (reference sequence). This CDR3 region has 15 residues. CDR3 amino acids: CASSPGTSAHNEQFF. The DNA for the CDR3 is TGTGCCAGCAGCCCCGGGACTAGCGCCCATAATGAGCAGTTCTTC.

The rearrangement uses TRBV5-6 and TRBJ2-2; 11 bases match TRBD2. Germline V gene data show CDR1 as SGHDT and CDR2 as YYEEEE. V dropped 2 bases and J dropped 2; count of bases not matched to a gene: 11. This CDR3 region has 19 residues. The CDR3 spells CASSFLGLAEYDNTGELFF. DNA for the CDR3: TGTGCCAGCAGCTTTCTGGGACTAGCGGAGTATGATAACACCGGGGAGCTGTTTTTT.

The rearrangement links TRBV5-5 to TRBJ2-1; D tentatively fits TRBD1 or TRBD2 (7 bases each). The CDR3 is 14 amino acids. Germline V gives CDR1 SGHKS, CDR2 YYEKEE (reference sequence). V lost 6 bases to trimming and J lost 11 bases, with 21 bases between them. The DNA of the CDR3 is TGTGCCAGCAATACAGGGGAGGGGGTAAGAAAGCAGTTCTTC. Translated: CASNTGEGVRKQFF. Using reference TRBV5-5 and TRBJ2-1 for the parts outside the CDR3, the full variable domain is DAGVTQSPTHLIKTRGQQVTLRCSPISGHKSVSWYQQVLGQGPQFIFQYYEKEERGRGNFPDRFSARQFPNYSSELNVNALLLGDSALYLCASNTGEGVRKQFFGPGTRLTVL.